The clone carrying this TCR beta chain was counted many times. The target antigen is unknown. As CD8+CD4-CCR7+CD45RA+ cells, naive CD8 T cells were sorted. Between the trimmed V and J ends, which lost 1 base and 1 base, there was a span of 7 bases. This CDR3 comprises 14 residues. Germline assignment: CDR1 MGHRA and CDR2 YSYEKL. The sample is drawn from a study of molecular identifiers for immune sequencing clone quantification. Study-wide points: The sizes of highly expanded clones could be underestimated when identical TCR molecules share a barcode.

TCRdb redid the calling of the PCR reads with MiXCR, one entry per CDR3 protein. The sample contains 35,000 or so distinct CDR3 sequences, roughly 18% of which appear only once. This chain connects TRBV4-1 to TRBJ2-5; D is undetermined. Input material: naive CD8+ T cells from blood, with Jurkat cell RNA spiked in. Specified subset: FACS-sorted CD8+CD4-CCR7+CD45RA+ naive T cells. The clonotype comes from a human donor in good health. Some libraries in this study had Jurkat cell RNA spiked in. The CDR3 nucleotides are TGCGCCAGCAGCCAAGGTCTGGGCCAAGAGACCCAGTACTTC. Protein: CASSQGLGQETQYF.